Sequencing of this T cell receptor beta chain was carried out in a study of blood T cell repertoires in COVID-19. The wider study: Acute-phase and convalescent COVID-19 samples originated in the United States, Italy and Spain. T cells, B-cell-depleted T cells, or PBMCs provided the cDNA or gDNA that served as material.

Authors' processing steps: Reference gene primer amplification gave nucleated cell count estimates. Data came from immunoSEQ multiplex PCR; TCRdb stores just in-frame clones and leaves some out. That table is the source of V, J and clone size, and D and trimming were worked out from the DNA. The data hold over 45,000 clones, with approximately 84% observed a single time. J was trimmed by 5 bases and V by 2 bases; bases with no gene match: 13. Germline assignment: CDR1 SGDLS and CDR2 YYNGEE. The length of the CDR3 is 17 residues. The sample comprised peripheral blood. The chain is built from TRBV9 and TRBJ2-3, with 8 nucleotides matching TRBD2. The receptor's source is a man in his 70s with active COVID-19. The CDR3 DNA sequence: TGTGCCAGCAGCGTCGACCAGGTGGGGACTAGGGGAGATACGCAGTATTTT. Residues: CASSVDQVGTRGDTQYF.